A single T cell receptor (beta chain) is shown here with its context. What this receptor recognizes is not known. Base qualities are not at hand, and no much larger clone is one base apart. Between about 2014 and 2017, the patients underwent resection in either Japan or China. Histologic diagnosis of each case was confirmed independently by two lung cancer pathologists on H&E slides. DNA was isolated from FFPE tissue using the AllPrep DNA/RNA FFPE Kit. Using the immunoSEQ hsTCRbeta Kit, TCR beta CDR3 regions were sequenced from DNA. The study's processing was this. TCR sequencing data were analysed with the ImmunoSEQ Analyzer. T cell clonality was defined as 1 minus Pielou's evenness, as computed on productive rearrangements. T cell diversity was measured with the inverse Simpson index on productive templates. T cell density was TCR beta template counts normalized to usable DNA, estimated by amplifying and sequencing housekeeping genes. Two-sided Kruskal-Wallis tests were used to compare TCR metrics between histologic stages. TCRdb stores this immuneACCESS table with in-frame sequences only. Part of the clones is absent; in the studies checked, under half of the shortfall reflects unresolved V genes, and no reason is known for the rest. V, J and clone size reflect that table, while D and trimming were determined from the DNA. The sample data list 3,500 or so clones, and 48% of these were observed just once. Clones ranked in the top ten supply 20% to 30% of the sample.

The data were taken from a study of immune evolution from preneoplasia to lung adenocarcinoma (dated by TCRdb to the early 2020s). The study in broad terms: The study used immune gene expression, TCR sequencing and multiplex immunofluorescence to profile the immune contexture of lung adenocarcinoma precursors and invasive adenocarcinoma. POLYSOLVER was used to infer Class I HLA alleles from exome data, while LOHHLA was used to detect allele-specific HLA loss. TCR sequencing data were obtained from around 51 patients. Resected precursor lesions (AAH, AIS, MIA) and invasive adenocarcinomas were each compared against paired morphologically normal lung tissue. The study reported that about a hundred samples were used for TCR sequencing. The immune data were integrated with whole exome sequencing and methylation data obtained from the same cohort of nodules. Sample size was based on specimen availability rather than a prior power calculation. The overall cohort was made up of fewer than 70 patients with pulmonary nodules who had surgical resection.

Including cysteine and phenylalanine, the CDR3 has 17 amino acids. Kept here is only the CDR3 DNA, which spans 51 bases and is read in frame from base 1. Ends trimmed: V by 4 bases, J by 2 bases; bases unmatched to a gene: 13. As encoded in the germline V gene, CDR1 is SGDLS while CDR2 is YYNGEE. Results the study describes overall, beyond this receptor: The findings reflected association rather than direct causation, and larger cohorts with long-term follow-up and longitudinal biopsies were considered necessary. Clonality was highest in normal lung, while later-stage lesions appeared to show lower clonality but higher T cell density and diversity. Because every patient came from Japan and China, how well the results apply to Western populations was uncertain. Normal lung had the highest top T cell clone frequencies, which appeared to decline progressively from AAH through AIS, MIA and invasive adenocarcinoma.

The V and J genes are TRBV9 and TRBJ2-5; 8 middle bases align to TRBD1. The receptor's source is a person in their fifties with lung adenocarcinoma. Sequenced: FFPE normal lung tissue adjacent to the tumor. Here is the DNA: TGTGCCAGCAGCCCAGGGACAGGACAACTATATCAAGAGACCCAGTACTTC. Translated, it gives CASSPGTGQLYQETQYF.